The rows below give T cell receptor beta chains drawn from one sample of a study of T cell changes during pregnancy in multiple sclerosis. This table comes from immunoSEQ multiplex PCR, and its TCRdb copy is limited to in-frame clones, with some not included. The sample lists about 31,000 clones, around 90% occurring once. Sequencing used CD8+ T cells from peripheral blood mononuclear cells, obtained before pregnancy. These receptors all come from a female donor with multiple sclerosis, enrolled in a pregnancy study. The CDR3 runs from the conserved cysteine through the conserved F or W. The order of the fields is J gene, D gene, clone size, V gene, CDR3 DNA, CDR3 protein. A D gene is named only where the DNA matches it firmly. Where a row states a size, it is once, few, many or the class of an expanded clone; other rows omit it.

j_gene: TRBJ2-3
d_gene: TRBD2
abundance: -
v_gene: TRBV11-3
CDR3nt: TGTGCCAGCAGCTCAGGGACTAGCGGACGCACAGATACGCAGTATTTT
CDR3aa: CASSSGTSGRTDTQYF

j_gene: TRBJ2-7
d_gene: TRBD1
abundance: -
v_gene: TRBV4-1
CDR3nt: TGCGCCAGCAGCCAAGAGGAAGGGACAGGGGGGTACGAGCAGTACTTC
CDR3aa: CASSQEEGTGGYEQYF

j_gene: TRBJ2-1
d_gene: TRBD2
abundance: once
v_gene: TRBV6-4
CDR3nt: TGTGCCAGCAGTGGGACTAGCGGGATGATGGCTGAGCAGTTCTTC
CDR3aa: CASSGTSGMMAEQFF

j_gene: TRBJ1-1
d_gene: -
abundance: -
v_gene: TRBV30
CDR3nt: TGTGCCTGGAGTCTCGGCCGGGACACTGAAGCTTTCTTT
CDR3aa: CAWSLGRDTEAFF

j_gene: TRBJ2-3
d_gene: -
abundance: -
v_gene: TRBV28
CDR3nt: TGTGCCAGCAGTTCGCCGCTACTCGGGAGCACAGATACGCAGTATTTT
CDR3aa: CASSSPLLGSTDTQYF

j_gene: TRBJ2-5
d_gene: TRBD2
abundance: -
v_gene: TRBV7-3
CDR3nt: TGTGCCAGCAGCCCCTACCCCGAGCGGGGGGGCCGAGAGACCCAGTACTTC
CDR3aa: CASSPYPERGGRETQYF

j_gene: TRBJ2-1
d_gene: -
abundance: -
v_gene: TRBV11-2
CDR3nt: TGTGCCAGCAGCCCCACTAGGGCTTACAATGAGCAGTTCTTC
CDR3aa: CASSPTRAYNEQFF

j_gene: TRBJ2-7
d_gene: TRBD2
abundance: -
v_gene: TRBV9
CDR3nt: TGTGCCAGCAGCGTAGGGCAGGGAGGGGACGAGCAGTACTTC
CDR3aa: CASSVGQGGDEQYF

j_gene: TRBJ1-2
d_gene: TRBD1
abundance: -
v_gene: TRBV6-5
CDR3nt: TGTGCCAGCAGTTACTGGAAACAGGGGGCGGGCTATGGCTACACCTTC
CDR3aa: CASSYWKQGAGYGYTF

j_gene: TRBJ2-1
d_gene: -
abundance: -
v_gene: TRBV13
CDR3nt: TGTGCCAGCAGCCACAGGACCTCCTACAATGAGCAGTTCTTC
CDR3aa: CASSHRTSYNEQFF

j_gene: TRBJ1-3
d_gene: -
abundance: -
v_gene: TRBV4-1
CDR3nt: TGCGCCAGCAGCCAATTCACTGGAAACACCATATATTTT
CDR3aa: CASSQFTGNTIYF

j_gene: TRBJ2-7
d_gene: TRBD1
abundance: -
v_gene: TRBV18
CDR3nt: TGTGCCAGCTCACAGGGGGCGGAATCCTACGAGCAGTACTTC
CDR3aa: CASSQGAESYEQYF

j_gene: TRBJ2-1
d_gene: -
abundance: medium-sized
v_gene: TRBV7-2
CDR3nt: TGTGCCAGCAGCCCCGGGAGCGGCGCCTACAATGAGCAGTTCTTC
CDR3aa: CASSPGSGAYNEQFF

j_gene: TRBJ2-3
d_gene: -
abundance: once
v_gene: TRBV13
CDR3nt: TGTGCCAGCAGCTCCTCAGGTTCAGATACGCAGTATTTT
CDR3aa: CASSSSGSDTQYF

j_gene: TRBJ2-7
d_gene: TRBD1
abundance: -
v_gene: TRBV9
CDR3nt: TGTGCCAGCAGCAACTCGTCCGGGACAGCCTACGAGCAGTACTTC
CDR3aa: CASSNSSGTAYEQYF

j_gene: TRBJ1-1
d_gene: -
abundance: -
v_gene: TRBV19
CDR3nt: TGTGCCAGTAGTATCGGGGGATCGGGCGACACTGAAGCTTTCTTT
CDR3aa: CASSIGGSGDTEAFF

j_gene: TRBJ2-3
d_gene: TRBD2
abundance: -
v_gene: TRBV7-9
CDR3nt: TGTGCCAGCAGTCATTGGACTAGCGGGGTCTCCGCCGATACGCAGTATTTT
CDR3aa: CASSHWTSGVSADTQYF

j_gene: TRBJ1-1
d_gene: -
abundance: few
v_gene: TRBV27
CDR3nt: TGTGCCAGCAGTTTATCTAGGGGAGGCACTGAAGCTTTCTTT
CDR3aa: CASSLSRGGTEAFF

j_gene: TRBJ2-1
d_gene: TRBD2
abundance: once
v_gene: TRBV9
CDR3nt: TGTGCCACCCAAGGTCTAGCGGGAGATGGGTACAATGAGCAGTTCTTC
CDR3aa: CATQGLAGDGYNEQFF

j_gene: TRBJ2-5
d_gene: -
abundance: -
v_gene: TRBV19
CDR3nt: TGTGCCAGTAGTAAGACAGCCTCAGGTGGAGAGACCCAGTACTTC
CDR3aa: CASSKTASGGETQYF

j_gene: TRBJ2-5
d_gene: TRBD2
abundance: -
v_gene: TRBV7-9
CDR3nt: TGTGCCAGCAGCTTAGCGCTGGGGGGGGAGTCAGGAGAGACCCAGTACTTC
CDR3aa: CASSLALGGESGETQYF

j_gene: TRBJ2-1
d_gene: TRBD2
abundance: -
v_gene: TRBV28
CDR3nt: TGTGCCAGCAGTGGTAGCGGGAGAGACTACTACAATGAGCAGTTCTTC
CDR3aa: CASSGSGRDYYNEQFF

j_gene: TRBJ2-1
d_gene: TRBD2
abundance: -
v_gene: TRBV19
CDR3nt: TGTGCCAGTAGTCTGTCCGGGACTAGCGGGAGTCTTGTCGATGAGCAGTTCTTC
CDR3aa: CASSLSGTSGSLVDEQFF

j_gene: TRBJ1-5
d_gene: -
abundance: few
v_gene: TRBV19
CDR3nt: TGTGCCAGTAGTATAGGGGGGGATCAGCCCCAGCATTTT
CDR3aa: CASSIGGDQPQHF

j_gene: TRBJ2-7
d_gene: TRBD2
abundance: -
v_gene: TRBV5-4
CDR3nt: TGTGCCAGCAGCTTTGGGCGGGAGGGGTACGAGCAGTACTTC
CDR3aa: CASSFGREGYEQYF

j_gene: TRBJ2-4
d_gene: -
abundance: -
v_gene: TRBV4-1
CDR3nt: TGCGCCAGCAGCTTTCGACAGAAAAACATTCAGTACTTC
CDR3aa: CASSFRQKNIQYF

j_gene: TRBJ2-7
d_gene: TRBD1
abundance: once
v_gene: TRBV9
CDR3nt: TGTGCCAGCAGCCCACGGACAGGATTCTATTACGAGCAGTACTTC
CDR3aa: CASSPRTGFYYEQYF

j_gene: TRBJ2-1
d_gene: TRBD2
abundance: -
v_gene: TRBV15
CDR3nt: TGTGCCACCAGCCGCGGACTAGGAGATGAGCAGTTCTTC
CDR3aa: CATSRGLGDEQFF

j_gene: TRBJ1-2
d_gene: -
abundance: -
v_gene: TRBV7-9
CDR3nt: TGTGCCAGCAGCTTATCTAATGCTTATGGCTACACCTTC
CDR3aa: CASSLSNAYGYTF

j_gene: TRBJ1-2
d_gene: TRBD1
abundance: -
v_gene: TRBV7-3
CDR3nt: TGTGCCAGCAGCTTGGGACAGGGTTATGGCTACACCTTC
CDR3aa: CASSLGQGYGYTF

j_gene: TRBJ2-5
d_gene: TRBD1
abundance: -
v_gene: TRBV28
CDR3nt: TGTGCCAGCACTTTGGACAGGGGGAGCTACCAAGAGACCCAGTACTTC
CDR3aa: CASTLDRGSYQETQYF

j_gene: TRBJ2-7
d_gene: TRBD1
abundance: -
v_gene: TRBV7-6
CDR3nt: TGTGCCAGCAGCTTACCCCTTGGAGGACAGGGGGATTCCTACGAGCAGTACTTC
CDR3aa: CASSLPLGGQGDSYEQYF

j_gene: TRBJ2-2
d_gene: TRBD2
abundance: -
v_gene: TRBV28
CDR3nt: TGTGCCAGCAGCTCTCCCTTAGCGGGAGGGAGACGGGAGCTGTTTTTT
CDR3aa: CASSSPLAGGRRELFF

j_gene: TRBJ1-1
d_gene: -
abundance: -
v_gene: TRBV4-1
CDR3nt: TGCGCCAGCAGCCACAGGCACGGTTCCACTGAAGCTTTCTTT
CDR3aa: CASSHRHGSTEAFF

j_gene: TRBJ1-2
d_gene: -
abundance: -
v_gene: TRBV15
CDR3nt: TGTGCCACCAGCAGAGACAGGACAGCGTATGGCTACACCTTC
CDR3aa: CATSRDRTAYGYTF

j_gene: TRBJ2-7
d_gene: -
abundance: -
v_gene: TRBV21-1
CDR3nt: TGTGCCAGCAAAGACAGGGGGGCCGACGAGCAGTACTTC
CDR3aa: CASKDRGADEQYF

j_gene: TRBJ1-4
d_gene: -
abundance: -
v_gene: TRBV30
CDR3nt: TGTGCCTGGAGTGTAGGCGGGAGTGAAAAACTGTTTTTT
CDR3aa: CAWSVGGSEKLFF

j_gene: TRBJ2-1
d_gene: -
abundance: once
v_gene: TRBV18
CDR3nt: TGTGCCAGCTCATCGGGGAACAGGGTCTATGAGCAGTTCTTC
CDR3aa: CASSSGNRVYEQFF

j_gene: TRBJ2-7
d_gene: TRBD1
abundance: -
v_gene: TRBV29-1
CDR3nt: TGCAGCGTACTGGACAGGGTCTACGAGCAGTACTTC
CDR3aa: CSVLDRVYEQYF

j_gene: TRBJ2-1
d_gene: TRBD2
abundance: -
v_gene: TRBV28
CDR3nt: TGTGCCAGCAGTTCCCGGACTAGCGGCTACAATGAGCAGTTCTTC
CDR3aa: CASSSRTSGYNEQFF

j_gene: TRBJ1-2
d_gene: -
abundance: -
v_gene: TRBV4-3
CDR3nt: TGCGCCAGCAGCCAAGATCCATACCGGGACATATCCTATGGCTACACCTTC
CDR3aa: CASSQDPYRDISYGYTF

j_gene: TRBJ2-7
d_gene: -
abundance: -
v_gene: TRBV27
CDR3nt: TGTGCCAGCAACCCCGCCAGGGGGGCTATCTACGAGCAGTACTTC
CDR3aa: CASNPARGAIYEQYF

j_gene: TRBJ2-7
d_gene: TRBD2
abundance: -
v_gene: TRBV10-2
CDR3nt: TGCGCCAGCAGGACTAGCGGGGAAGAGAACGAGCAGTACTTC
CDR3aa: CASRTSGEENEQYF

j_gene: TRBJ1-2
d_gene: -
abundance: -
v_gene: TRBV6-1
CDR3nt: TGTGCCAGCAGTGCGCGGGGGTTATGGGGCTACACCTTC
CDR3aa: CASSARGLWGYTF

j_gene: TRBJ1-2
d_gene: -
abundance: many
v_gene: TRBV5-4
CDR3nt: TGTGCCAGCAGACCGGAGAGGGATTCATATGGCTACACCTTC
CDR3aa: CASRPERDSYGYTF

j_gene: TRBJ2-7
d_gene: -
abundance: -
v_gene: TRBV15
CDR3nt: TGTGTCACCAGCAGAGATGATACATCGACCTACGAGCAGTACTTC
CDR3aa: CVTSRDDTSTYEQYF